These 32 T cell receptor beta chains originate from one sample sequenced in a study of shared clonotypes between healthy human individuals. Only CD45RO-negative cells positively selected for CCR7 counted as naive CD8 cells, so terminally differentiated effector memory CD45RA+ cells were excluded. Some clones are missing from TCRdb's copy, which holds only in-frame ones; the method was immunoSEQ multiplex PCR. Counted here are some 2,000,000 clones, around 96% occurring once; the ten biggest clones make up approximately 1.2%. The sequencing input was naive CD8+ T cells sorted from blood. These receptors came from a man younger than 35 in good health.

The rearrangement links TRBV2 to TRBJ2-5; tentatively, D is TRBD1 or TRBD2 (5 bases each). The germline V and J ends were trimmed by 6 bases and 3 bases, with 17 bases remaining between them. The CDR3 has 15 amino acids. Germline values: CDR1 SNHLY, CDR2 FYNNEI. The CDR3 sequence: CASRLAPGAEETQYF. Written as DNA, the CDR3 is TGTGCCAGCAGACTGGCCCCCGGGGCAGAAGAGACCCAGTACTTC.

The rearrangement links TRBV30 to TRBJ1-3, with a tentative D call TRBD1 (6 bases). The CDR3 length is 15 residues. Germline V gene lookup returns CDR1 GTSNPN and CDR2 SVGIG (reference sequence). Trimming stripped 3 bases from V and 0 bases from J, with 12 bases between. CDR3 residues: CAWSLGQSSGNTIYF. CDR3 in DNA: TGTGCCTGGAGCCTCGGACAGAGCTCTGGAAACACCATATATTTT. The full variable domain, with the rest looked up from reference TRBV30 and TRBJ1-3, is SQTIHQWPATLVQPVGSPLSLECTVEGTSNPNLYWYRQAAGRGLQLLFYSVGIGQISSEVPQNLSASRPQDRQFILSSKKLLLSDSGFYLCAWSLGQSSGNTIYFGEGSWLTVV.

The V call is TRBV13, the J call TRBJ2-5; no reliable D call. Deletions cut 2 bases from V and 0 bases from J, with 4 bases between. Per germline, CDR1 PRHDT and CDR2 FYEKMQ (reference sequence). The CDR3 length is 13 residues. CDR3 bases: TGTGCCAGCAGCTTATCGTACCAAGAGACCCAGTACTTC. This translates into CASSLSYQETQYF.

This clone is a singleton in its sample. The chain combines TRBV4-1 with TRBJ1-1; 7 bases match TRBD1. Germline CDR1 MGHRA, CDR2 YSYEKL. The CDR3 has 15 residues. V dropped 0 bases and J dropped 4; count of bases not matched to a gene: 5. CDR3 DNA sequence: TGCGCCAGCAGCCAAGAAGACAGGGAGGTCACTGAAGCTTTCTTT. Protein product: CASSQEDREVTEAFF.

The chain is built from TRBV10-2 and TRBJ2-7; TRBD1 or TRBD2 may be the D gene (5 bases each). Germline V lookup: CDR1 WSHSY, CDR2 SAAADI. The V end was cut by 0 bases, the J end by 4 bases, with 13 bases between. CDR3 length: 15 amino acids. The CDR3 nucleotides are TGCGCCAGCAGTGAGTCGAGCTGGGGCGGGTACGAGCAGTACTTC. Translation gives CASSESSWGGYEQYF.

CDR3 residues: CASSHEPGQALVQEAFF. Here the CDR3 DNA reads TGCGCCAGCAGCCATGAGCCGGGACAGGCTCTGGTGCAGGAAGCTTTCTTT. The chain employs TRBV4-3 and TRBJ1-1, with 8 bases lining up with TRBD1. Germline loops: CDR1 LGHNA, CDR2 YSLEER. This CDR3 contains 17 residues. V lost 3 bases, J lost 8 bases, and 17 bases stayed unmatched.

Concerning this clone: Other DNA variants within this sample encode the same CDR3. V and J are TRBV4-1 and TRBJ2-7; a weak D match, TRBD2 (5 bases). Germline V gives CDR1 MGHRA, CDR2 YSYEKL. Trimming removed 0 bases from V and 6 bases from J, with 9 bases in between. The CDR3 runs to 13 residues. In DNA, the CDR3 is TGCGCCAGCAGCCAAGATCTAAGCGGCGAGCAGTACTTC. Encoded protein: CASSQDLSGEQYF.

About this clone: The junction departs from the called germline gene at one end, perhaps through a read error. The V call is TRBV7-6, the J call TRBJ1-2; D unclear. Germline CDR1 SGHVS, CDR2 FNYEAQ. The CDR3 sequence is 15 residues long. CDR3 sequence: CASSLDAASNYGYTF. CDR3 DNA sequence: TGTGCCAGCAGTTTAGACGCTGCCTCTAACTATGGCTACACCTTC.

The rearrangement links TRBV11-2 to TRBJ2-3, with 9 bases lining up with TRBD1. V shed 3 bases, J shed 4 bases, and the junction held 8 bases outside the gene matches. There are 16 residues in the CDR3. CDR1 is SGHAT, CDR2 FQNNGV, per germline. The CDR3 loop is CASSFVRQGVPDTQYF. CDR3 in DNA: TGTGCCAGCAGCTTTGTTCGACAGGGGGTACCAGATACGCAGTATTTT.

Comments on this clone: Other nucleotide sequences in the sample specify the same CDR3. This chain joins TRBV7-9 and TRBJ2-7; no reliable D call. Germline lookup yields CDR1 SEHNR and CDR2 FQNEAQ (reference sequence). V was pared by 5 bases and J by 1 base, with 9 bases between. The CDR3 runs 13 residues. The chain's CDR3 is CASSPDESYEQYF. The CDR3 DNA sequence: TGTGCCAGCAGCCCCGACGAATCCTACGAGCAGTACTTC.

V gene TRBV4-3 combines with J gene TRBJ2-7; TRBD2 aligns across 8 bases. The CDR3 contains 17 residues. The ends lost 3 bases at V and 0 bases at J; junction bases unmatched: 10. CDR1 and CDR2 (germline): LGHNA, YSLEER. CDR3 sequence: CASSHVSGTASSYEQYF. CDR3 bases: TGCGCCAGCAGCCACGTTAGCGGGACCGCGTCCTCCTACGAGCAGTACTTC.

The chain uses TRBV11-2 and TRBJ2-4, with TRBD2 matching over 10 bases. This CDR3 is 15 amino acids long. After removal of 5 bases from V and 6 bases from J, the junction contained 7 bases not matched to a gene. CDR1 is SGHAT, CDR2 FQNNGV, per germline. CDR3 sequence: CASSVAGGHLNIQYF. The CDR3 DNA is TGTGCCAGCAGCGTAGCGGGGGGCCATTTAAACATTCAGTACTTC.

The chain has TRBV29-1 and TRBJ2-5, with unresolved D. CDR3 length: 13 residues. Germline CDR1 SQVTM, CDR2 ANQGSEA. Trimming took 3 bases from V and 4 from J, leaving 12 bases between them. CDR3 region: CSVDLGPGETQYF. The DNA of the CDR3 is TGCAGCGTTGATCTTGGTCCAGGAGAGACCCAGTACTTC.

To note about this clone: This specimen includes other DNA sequences encoding the same CDR3. The chain is built from TRBV5-4 and TRBJ2-7; no reliable D call. CDR3 length: 14 amino acids. Trimming left V 0 bases short and J 1 base short, with 8 bases between. Per the germline V gene, CDR1 is SGHNT and CDR2 is YYREEE (reference sequence). Here the CDR3 DNA reads TGTGCCAGCAGCTTGGGCGTGGGGTCCTACGAGCAGTACTTC. It is translated as CASSLGVGSYEQYF. Full variable domain (rest looked up from reference TRBV5-4 and TRBJ2-7): ETGVTQSPTHLIKTRGQQVTLRCSSQSGHNTVSWYQQALGQGPQFIFQYYREEENGRGNFPPRFSGLQFPNYSSELNVNALELDDSALYLCASSLGVGSYEQYFGPGTRLTVT.

This clone was recorded once. V usage is TRBV7-9 and J usage is TRBJ1-1; 7 bases align to TRBD1. The germline V gene encodes CDR1 SEHNR and CDR2 FQNEAQ (reference sequence). V dropped 1 base and J dropped 7; count of bases not matched to a gene: 3. The CDR3 extends over 13 amino acids. In DNA form, the CDR3 reads TGTGCCAGCAGCTTAGTCGGGACAGATGAAGCTTTCTTT. This gives the protein CASSLVGTDEAFF.

The chain links TRBV25-1 to TRBJ1-5, with no clear D. This CDR3 is 13 amino acids long. Germline loops: CDR1 MGHDK, CDR2 SYGVNS. Trimming stripped 2 bases from V and 4 bases from J, with 6 bases between. In nucleotides, the CDR3 is TGTGCCAGCAGTGAACAGGTAAATCAGCCCCAGCATTTT. It encodes CASSEQVNQPQHF. Complete variable domain (other parts from reference TRBV25-1 and TRBJ1-5): EADIYQTPRYLVIGTGKKITLECSQTMGHDKMYWYQQDPGMELHLIHYSYGVNSTEKGDLSSESTVSRIRTEHFPLTLESARPSHTSQYLCASSEQVNQPQHFGDGTRLSIL.

The chain is built from TRBV4-3 and TRBJ1-4; D may be TRBD1 (6 bases). The CDR3 spans 17 residues. CDR1 LGHNA and CDR2 YSLEER come from the germline V gene. V was shortened by 0 bases and J by 5 bases, with 16 bases between the two germline ends. The CDR3 loop is CASSQDSIGGNNEKLFF. In nucleotides, the CDR3 is TGCGCCAGCAGCCAAGATTCGATAGGGGGGAACAATGAAAAACTGTTTTTT.

Here the CDR3 reads CASSLGSDGYTF. The CDR3 region has the DNA TGCGCCAGCAGCCTAGGGAGTGATGGCTACACCTTC. The chain uses TRBV4-1 and TRBJ1-2; D is unclear. Germline V gives CDR1 MGHRA, CDR2 YSYEKL. The CDR3 consists of 12 residues. V dropped 4 bases and J dropped 6 bases, with 9 bases sitting between them.

The chain combines TRBV30 with TRBJ1-1; D remains unclear. Germline V lookup: CDR1 GTSNPN, CDR2 SVGIG (reference sequence). This CDR3 is built from 13 residues. The germline V and J ends were trimmed by 1 base and 4 bases, with 10 bases remaining between them. The CDR3: CAWSGESGTEAFF. In DNA form, the CDR3 reads TGTGCCTGGAGTGGAGAATCCGGCACTGAAGCTTTCTTT.

This clone has a single count. The chain employs TRBV4-1 and TRBJ1-2, with D maybe TRBD1 (5 bases). Trimming removed 3 bases from V and 3 bases from J, with 14 bases in between. The germline gives CDR1 MGHRA, CDR2 YSYEKL. The CDR3 loop spans 15 amino acids. This chain's CDR3 is CASSHPGGVDYGYTF. CDR3 nucleotides: TGCGCCAGCAGCCACCCCGGGGGGGTAGACTATGGCTACACCTTC.

The chain uses TRBV11-2 and TRBJ2-1; TRBD1 or TRBD2 may be the D gene (5 bases each). The CDR3 sequence is 14 residues long. V was cut by 2 bases and J by 10 bases, with 15 bases left in between. Looked up from germline, CDR1 is SGHAT and CDR2 is FQNNGV. The CDR3 DNA reads TGTGCCAGCAGCTTAACGGCAGGGAGAGAGGAGCAGTTCTTC. Amino acid sequence: CASSLTAGREEQFF.

The chain is built from TRBV27 and TRBJ2-7; TRBD1 is a possible D gene (5 bases). This CDR3 comprises 13 residues. Trimming cost V 5 bases and J 1 base, with 9 bases left between them. From germline, CDR1 is MNHEY and CDR2 SMNVEV (reference sequence). CDR3 region: CASSPTASYEQYF. CDR3 nucleotide sequence: TGTGCCAGCAGTCCGACAGCTTCCTACGAGCAGTACTTC.

The chain carries TRBV6-5 and TRBJ1-5; D gene ambiguous. The CDR3 is 13 amino acids. V dropped 2 bases and J dropped 5 bases, with 7 bases sitting between them. CDR1 and CDR2 (germline): MNHEY, SVGAGI. CDR3 loop: CASSYRSDQPQHF. The DNA for the CDR3 is TGTGCCAGCAGTTACCGGTCGGATCAGCCCCAGCATTTT.

Only a few counts were recorded for this clone. V gene TRBV19 combines with J gene TRBJ1-1, with D maybe TRBD1 (6 bases). The CDR3 extends over 13 amino acids. Germline CDR1 LNHDA, CDR2 SQIVND (reference sequence). V lost 10 bases and J lost 0, with 12 bases in between. The CDR3 region is CATFGTLNTEAFF. DNA of the CDR3: TGTGCCACCTTCGGGACACTGAACACTGAAGCTTTCTTT. The full variable domain, completed using reference TRBV19 and TRBJ1-1, is DGGITQSPKYLFRKEGQNVTLSCEQNLNHDAMYWYRQDPGQGLRLIYYSQIVNDFQKGDIAEGYSVSREKKESFPLTVTSAQKNPTAFYLCATFGTLNTEAFFGQGTRLTVV.

The chain employs TRBV7-9 and TRBJ2-1; TRBD2 matches 13 bases. This CDR3 has 18 residues. Germline CDR1 is SEHNR and CDR2 is FQNEAQ (reference sequence). Trimming removed 5 bases from V and 6 bases from J; junction bases left unmatched: 13. CDR3: CASSNTSRTSGGFNEQFF. The CDR3 DNA is TGTGCCAGCAGCAACACCTCCCGGACTAGCGGGGGATTCAATGAGCAGTTCTTC.

This rearrangement joins TRBV19 to TRBJ2-4; D tentatively fits TRBD1 or TRBD2 (6 bases each). V lost 11 bases and J 0 bases, leaving 14 bases between the germline ends. Looked up from germline, CDR1 is LNHDA and CDR2 is SQIVND (reference sequence). The CDR3 totals 14 residues. The CDR3: CADPRGEAKNIQYF. CDR3 DNA sequence: TGTGCCGACCCAAGGGGGGAAGCCAAAAACATTCAGTACTTC.

The gene calls are TRBV27 and TRBJ2-7; D is unclear. The CDR3 runs 12 residues. Germline CDR1 and CDR2: MNHEY and SMNVEV (reference sequence). With 3 bases removed from V and 3 bases from J, the gap between germline ends came to 6 bases. The CDR3 nucleotides are TGTGCCAGCAGTTTCTACGGCTACGAGCAGTACTTC. Translation gives CASSFYGYEQYF.

V usage is TRBV27 and J usage is TRBJ2-1; TRBD2 matches at 11 bases. The CDR3 extends over 14 amino acids. Trimming at V came to 6 bases and at J to 8 bases, leaving 6 bases not matched to a gene. From germline, CDR1 is MNHEY and CDR2 SMNVEV (reference sequence). The CDR3 DNA is TGTGCCAGCAGCTTCGGGACTAGCGGCGATGAGCAGTTCTTC. This translates into CASSFGTSGDEQFF.

The J gene is TRBJ2-2, the V gene TRBV5-6, with 7 bases that match TRBD1. V shed 4 bases, J shed 4 bases, and the junction held 10 bases outside the gene matches. Germline V gives CDR1 SGHDT, CDR2 YYEEEE. This CDR3 has 16 residues. The CDR3 loop reads CASSEDTRGITGELFF. As DNA, the CDR3 is TGTGCCAGCAGCGAGGACACCAGGGGGATCACCGGGGAGCTGTTTTTT. The complete variable domain, with remaining parts taken from reference TRBV5-6 and TRBJ2-2, reads DAGVTQSPTHLIKTRGQQVTLRCSPKSGHDTVSWYQQALGQGPQFIFQYYEEEERQRGNFPDRFSGHQFPNYSSELNVNALLLGDSALYLCASSEDTRGITGELFFGEGSRLTVL.

The chain has TRBV4-1 and TRBJ2-3, with a possible D match to TRBD1 (8 bases). Trimming cost V 3 bases and J 4 bases, with 17 bases left between them. The CDR3 consists of 16 residues. CDR1 and CDR2 (germline): MGHRA, YSYEKL. CDR3 protein: CASSQMDREGADTQYF. The CDR3, as DNA: TGCGCCAGCAGCCAGATGGACAGGGAGGGCGCAGATACGCAGTATTTT.

There are a few counts of this clone. CDR3 in amino acids: CASEPGGAGEQYF. The CDR3, as DNA: TGTGCCAGTGAACCCGGGGGGGCCGGGGAGCAGTACTTC. V gene TRBV30 combines with J gene TRBJ2-7; TRBD2 matches 8 bases. Germline V lookup: CDR1 GTSNPN, CDR2 SVGIG (reference sequence). CDR3 size: 13 residues. The junction had 13 bases not matched to a gene; V was cut back by 8 bases and J by 7 bases.

As for this clone: Other DNA sequences in this specimen translate into the identical CDR3. The gene calls are TRBV19 and TRBJ1-5; unclear D gene. The V gene's germline CDR1 is LNHDA and CDR2 SQIVND (reference sequence). CDR3 length: 15 residues. Trimming removed 4 bases from V and 0 bases from J, with 10 bases in between. This CDR3 is CASSRSDYSNQPQHF. The CDR3 nucleotides are TGTGCCAGTAGTAGGTCAGATTATAGCAATCAGCCCCAGCATTTT.